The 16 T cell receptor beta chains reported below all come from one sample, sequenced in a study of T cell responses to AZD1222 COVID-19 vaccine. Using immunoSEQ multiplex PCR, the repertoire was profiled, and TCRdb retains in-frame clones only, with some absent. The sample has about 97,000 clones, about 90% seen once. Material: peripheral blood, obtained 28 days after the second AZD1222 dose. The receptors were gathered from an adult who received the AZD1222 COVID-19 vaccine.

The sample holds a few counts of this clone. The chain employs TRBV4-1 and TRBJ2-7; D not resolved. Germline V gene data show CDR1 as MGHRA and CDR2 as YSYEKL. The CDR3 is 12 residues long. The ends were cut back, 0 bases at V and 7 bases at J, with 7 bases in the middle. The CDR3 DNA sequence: TGCGCCAGCAGCCAAGATCCCCTGGAGCAGTACTTC. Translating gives CASSQDPLEQYF.

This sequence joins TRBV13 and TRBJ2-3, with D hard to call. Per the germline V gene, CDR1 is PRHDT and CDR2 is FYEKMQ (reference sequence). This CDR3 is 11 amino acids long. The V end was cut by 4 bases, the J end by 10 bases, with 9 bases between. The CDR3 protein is CASSSGIAQYF. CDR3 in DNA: TGTGCCAGCAGCTCAGGAATCGCGCAGTATTTT.

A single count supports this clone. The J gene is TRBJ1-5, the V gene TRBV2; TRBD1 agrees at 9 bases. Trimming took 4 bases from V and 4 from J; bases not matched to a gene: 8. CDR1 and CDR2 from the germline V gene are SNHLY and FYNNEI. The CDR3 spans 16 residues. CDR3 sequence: CASSVPGTGPNQPQHF. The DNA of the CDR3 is TGTGCCAGCAGTGTTCCCGGGACAGGGCCTAATCAGCCCCAGCATTTT.

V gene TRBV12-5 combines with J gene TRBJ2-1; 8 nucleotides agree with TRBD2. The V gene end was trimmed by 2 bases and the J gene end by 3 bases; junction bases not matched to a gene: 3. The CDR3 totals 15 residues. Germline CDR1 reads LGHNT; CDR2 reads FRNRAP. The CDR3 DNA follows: TGTGCTAGTGGTTTGTGGCGGGGGGACTACAATGAGCAGTTCTTC. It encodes CASGLWRGDYNEQFF.

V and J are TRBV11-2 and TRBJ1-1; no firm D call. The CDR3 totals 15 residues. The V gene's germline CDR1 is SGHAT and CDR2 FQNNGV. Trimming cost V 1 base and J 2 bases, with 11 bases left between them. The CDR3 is CASSLVRPRNTEAFF. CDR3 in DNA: TGTGCCAGCAGCTTAGTGAGGCCGAGAAACACTGAAGCTTTCTTT.

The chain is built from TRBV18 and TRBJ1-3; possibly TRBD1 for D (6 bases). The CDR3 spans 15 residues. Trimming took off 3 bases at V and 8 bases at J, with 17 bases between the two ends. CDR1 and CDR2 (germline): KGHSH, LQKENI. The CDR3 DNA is TGTGCCAGCTCACCCTTTCAGGACGCAGGGGACACCATATATTTT. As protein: CASSPFQDAGDTIYF.

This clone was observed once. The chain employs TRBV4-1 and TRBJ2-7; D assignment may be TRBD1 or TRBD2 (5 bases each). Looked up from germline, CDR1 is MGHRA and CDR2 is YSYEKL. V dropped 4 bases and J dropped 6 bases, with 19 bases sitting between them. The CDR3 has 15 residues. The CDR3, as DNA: TGCGCCAGCAGCCTCCAGCGGCTACGGGGCTCCGAGCAGTACTTC. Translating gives CASSLQRLRGSEQYF.

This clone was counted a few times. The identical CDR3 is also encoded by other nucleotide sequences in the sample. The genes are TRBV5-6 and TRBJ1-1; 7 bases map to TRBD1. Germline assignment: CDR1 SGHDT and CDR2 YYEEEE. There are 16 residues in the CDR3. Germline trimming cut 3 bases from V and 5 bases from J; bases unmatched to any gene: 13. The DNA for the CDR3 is TGTGCCAGCAGCTCGTCAGGGGGAGGGGGATGGACTGAAGCTTTCTTT. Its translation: CASSSSGGGGWTEAFF.

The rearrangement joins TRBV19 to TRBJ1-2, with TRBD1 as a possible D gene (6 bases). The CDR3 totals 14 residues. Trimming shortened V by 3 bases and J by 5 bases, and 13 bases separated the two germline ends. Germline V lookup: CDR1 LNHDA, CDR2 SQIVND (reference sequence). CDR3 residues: CASSMTRGRYGYTF. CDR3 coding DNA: TGTGCCAGTAGTATGACCAGGGGAAGGTATGGCTACACCTTC.

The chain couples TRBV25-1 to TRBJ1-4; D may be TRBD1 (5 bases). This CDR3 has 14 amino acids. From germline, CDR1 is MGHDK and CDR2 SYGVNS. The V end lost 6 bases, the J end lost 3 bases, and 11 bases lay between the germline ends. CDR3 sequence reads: CASSAGPSNEKLFF. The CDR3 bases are TGTGCCAGCAGCGCAGGGCCATCTAATGAAAAACTGTTTTTT.

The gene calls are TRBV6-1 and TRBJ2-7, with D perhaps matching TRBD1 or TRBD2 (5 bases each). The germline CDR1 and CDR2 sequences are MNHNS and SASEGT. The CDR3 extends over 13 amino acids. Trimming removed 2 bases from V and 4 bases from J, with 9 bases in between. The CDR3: CASSERGPYEQYF. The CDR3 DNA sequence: TGTGCCAGCAGTGAAAGGGGACCGTACGAGCAGTACTTC.

CDR3 DNA sequence: TGTGCCAGCAGTCCCGGACAGATGAACACTGAAGCTTTCTTT. Protein product: CASSPGQMNTEAFF. The chain carries TRBV11-1 and TRBJ1-1; the D gene is possibly TRBD1 (6 bases). V was clipped by 6 bases and J by 0 bases, with 11 bases between them. The CDR3 loop spans 14 amino acids. The germline CDR1 and CDR2 sequences are SGHAT and FQDESV (reference sequence).

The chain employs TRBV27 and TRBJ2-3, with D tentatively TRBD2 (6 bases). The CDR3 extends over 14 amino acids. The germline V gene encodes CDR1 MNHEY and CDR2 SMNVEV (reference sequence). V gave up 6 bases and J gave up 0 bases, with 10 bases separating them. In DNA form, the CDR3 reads TGTGCCAGCAGCGATCTAGCGAGCACAGATACGCAGTATTTT. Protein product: CASSDLASTDTQYF.

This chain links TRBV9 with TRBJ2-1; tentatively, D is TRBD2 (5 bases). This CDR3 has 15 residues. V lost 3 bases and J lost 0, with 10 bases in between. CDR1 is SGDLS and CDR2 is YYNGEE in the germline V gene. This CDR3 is CASSAERSSYNEQFF. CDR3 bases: TGTGCCAGCAGCGCAGAGCGGAGCTCCTACAATGAGCAGTTCTTC.

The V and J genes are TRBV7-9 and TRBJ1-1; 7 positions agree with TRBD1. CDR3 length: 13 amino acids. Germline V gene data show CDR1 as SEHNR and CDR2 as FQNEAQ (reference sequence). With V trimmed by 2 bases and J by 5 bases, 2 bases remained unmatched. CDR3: CASSLPGGTEAFF. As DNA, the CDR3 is TGTGCCAGCAGCTTACCAGGGGGTACTGAAGCTTTCTTT.

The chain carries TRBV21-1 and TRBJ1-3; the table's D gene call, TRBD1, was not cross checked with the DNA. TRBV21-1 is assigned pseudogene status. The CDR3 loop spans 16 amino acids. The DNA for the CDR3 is TGTGCCAGCAGTAAGGGACAGCCTAGCTCTGGAAACACCATATATTTT. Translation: CASSKGQPSSGNTIYF.